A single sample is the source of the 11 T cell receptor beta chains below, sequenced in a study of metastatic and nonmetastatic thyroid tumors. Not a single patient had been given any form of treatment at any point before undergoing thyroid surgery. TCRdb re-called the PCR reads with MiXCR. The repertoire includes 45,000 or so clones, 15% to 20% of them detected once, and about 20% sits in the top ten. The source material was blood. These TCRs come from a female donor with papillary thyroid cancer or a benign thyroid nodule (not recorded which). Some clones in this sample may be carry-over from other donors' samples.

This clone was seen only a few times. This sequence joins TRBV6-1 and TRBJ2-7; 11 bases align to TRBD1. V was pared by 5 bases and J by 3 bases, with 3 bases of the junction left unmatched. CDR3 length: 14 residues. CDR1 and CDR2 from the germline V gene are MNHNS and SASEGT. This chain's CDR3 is CASSTGTGGYEQYF. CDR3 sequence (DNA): TGTGCCAGCAGTACCGGGACAGGGGGCTACGAGCAGTACTTC.

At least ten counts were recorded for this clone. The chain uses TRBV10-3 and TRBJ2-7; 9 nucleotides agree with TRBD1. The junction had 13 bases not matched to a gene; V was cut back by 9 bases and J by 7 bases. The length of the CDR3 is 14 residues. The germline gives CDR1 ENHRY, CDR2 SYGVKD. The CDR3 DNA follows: TGTGCCATAGTCGGGGACAGGGAAACTCAAGAGCAGTACTTC. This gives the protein CAIVGDRETQEQYF.

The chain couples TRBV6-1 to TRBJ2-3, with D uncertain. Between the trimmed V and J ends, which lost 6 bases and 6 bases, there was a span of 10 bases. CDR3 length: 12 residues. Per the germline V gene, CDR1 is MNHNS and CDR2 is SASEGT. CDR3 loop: CASRGSVDTQYF. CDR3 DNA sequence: TGTGCCAGCAGGGGATCCGTCGATACGCAGTATTTT.

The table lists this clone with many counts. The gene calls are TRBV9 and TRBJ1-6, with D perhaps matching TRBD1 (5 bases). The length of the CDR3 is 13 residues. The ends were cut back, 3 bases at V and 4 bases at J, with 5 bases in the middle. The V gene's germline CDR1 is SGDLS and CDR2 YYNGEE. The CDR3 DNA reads TGTGCCAGCAGCGGGACATATAATTCACCCCTCCACTTT. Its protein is CASSGTYNSPLHF.

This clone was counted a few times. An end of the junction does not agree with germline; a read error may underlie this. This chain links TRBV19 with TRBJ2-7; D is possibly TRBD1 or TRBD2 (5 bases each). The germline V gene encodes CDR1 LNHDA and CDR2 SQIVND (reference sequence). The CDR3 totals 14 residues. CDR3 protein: CASSNDLIRDEHYF. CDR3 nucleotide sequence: TGTGCCAGTAGTAACGACCTGATAAGGGACGAGCATTACTTC.

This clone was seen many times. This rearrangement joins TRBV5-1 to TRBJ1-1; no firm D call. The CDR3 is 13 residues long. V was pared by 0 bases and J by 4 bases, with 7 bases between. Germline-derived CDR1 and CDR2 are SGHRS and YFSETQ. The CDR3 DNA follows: TGCGCCAGCAGCTTGGGGGCGGGCACTGAAGCTTTCTTT. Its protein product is CASSLGAGTEAFF.

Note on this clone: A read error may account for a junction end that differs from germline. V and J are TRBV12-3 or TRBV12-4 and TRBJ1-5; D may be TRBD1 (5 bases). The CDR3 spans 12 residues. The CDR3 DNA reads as TGTGCCAGCAGTACAGGTGGTCAGCCCGAGAGTTTT. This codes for CASSTGGQPESF.

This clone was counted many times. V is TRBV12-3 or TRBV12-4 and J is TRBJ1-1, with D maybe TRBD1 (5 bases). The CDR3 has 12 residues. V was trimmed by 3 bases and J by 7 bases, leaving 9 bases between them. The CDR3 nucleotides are TGTGCCAGCAGTTTCCCTCAGGGTGAAGCTTTCTTT. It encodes CASSFPQGEAFF.

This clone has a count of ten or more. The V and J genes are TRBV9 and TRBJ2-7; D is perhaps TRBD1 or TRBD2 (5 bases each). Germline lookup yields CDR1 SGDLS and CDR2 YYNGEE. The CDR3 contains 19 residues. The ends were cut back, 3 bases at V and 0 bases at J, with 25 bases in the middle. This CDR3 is CASSEPSKATGPFSYEQYF. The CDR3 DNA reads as TGTGCCAGCAGCGAGCCCTCTAAAGCAACGGGACCGTTCTCCTACGAGCAGTACTTC. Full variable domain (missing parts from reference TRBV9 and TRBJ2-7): DSGVTQTPKHLITATGQRVTLRCSPRSGDLSVYWYQQSLDQGLQFLIQYYNGEERAKGNILERFSAQQFPDLHSELNLSSLELGDSALYFCASSEPSKATGPFSYEQYFGPGTRLTVT.

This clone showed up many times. The CDR3 reads CSASDPFSGARGNTIYF. CDR3 sequence (DNA): TGCAGTGCTAGTGATCCCTTTTCCGGGGCGCGAGGAAACACCATATATTTT. The genes are TRBV20-1 and TRBJ1-3, with D possibly being TRBD1 (5 bases). Per the germline V gene, CDR1 is DFQATT and CDR2 is SNEGSKA (reference sequence). V lost 3 bases, J lost 4 bases, and 22 bases lay in between. The CDR3 loop spans 17 amino acids.

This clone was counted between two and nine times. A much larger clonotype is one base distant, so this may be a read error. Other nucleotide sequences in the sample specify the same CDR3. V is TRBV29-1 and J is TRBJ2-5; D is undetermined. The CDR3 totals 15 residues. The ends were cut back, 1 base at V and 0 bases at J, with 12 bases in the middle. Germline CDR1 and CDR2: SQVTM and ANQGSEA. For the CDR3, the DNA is TGCAGCGTTGAAGCTGACAACTGGGACCAAGAGACCCAGTACTTC. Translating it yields CSVEADNWDQETQYF.